Presented here are 19 T cell receptor beta chains from one specimen sequenced in a study of T cell changes during pregnancy in multiple sclerosis. This table comes from immunoSEQ multiplex PCR, and its TCRdb copy is limited to in-frame clones, with some not included. The table has about 69,000 clones, more than 75% seen once. Sample: peripheral blood, taken in the third trimester of pregnancy. These receptors all come from a female donor with multiple sclerosis, enrolled in a pregnancy study.

The V and J genes are TRBV29-1 and TRBJ1-6, with D uncertain. The CDR3 extends over 16 amino acids. CDR1 and CDR2 (germline): SQVTM, ANQGSEA. Trimming cost V 7 bases and J 0 bases, with 16 bases left between them. The CDR3 is CSAPLRRGSYNSPLHF. CDR3 in DNA: TGCAGCGCCCCCCTCCGTAGAGGCTCCTATAATTCACCCCTCCACTTT. The variable domain in full, with the rest retrieved from reference TRBV29-1 and TRBJ1-6, is SAVISQKPSRDICQRGTSLTIQCQVDSQVTMMFWYRQQPGQSLTLIATANQGSEATYESGFVIDKFPISRPNLTFSTLTVSNMSPEDSSIYLCSAPLRRGSYNSPLHFGNGTRLTVT.

CDR3 in DNA: TGCAGCGTTGACGGCCCAGCGTCCAGCGCCCAGGAGACCCAGTACTTC. It is translated as CSVDGPASSAQETQYF. This chain connects TRBV29-1 to TRBJ2-5; no clear D. The germline CDR1 and CDR2 sequences are SQVTM and ANQGSEA. The V end lost 3 bases, the J end lost 5 bases, and 22 bases lay between the germline ends. The CDR3 is made up of 16 amino acids.

J is TRBJ2-3 and V is TRBV6-5; TRBD1 is a possible D gene (6 bases). Germline CDR1 reads MNHEY; CDR2 reads SVGAGI. The V end lost 2 bases, the J end lost 10 bases, and 19 bases lay between the germline ends. The CDR3 covers 15 residues. CDR3 in DNA: TGTGCCAGCAGTTACATTGGGGGCTCCATTGGGGCGCAGTATTTT. This encodes CASSYIGGSIGAQYF.

Regarding this clone: Germline and junction disagree at one end, which may indicate a read error. The V gene is TRBV5-1, the J gene TRBJ2-7; 7 bases fit TRBD2. There are 15 residues in the CDR3. Germline V gene data show CDR1 as SGHRS and CDR2 as YFSETQ. CDR3 in amino acids: CASSLVAGVSSEQYF. CDR3 coding DNA: TGCGCCAGCAGCTTGGTGGCGGGGGTATCCTCCGAGCAGTACTTC.

This chain links TRBV5-1 with TRBJ1-1; no clear D. V was shortened by 2 bases and J by 3 bases, with 5 bases between the two germline ends. Germline V gene data show CDR1 as SGHRS and CDR2 as YFSETQ. CDR3 length: 12 amino acids. CDR3 region: CASSFGDTEAFF. The CDR3 coding sequence is TGCGCCAGCAGCTTCGGGGACACTGAAGCTTTCTTT.

This clone was seen a few times. In DNA form, the CDR3 reads TGTGCCAGCAGCTTATTGGCGGGGGGGAGAGAGGAGCAGTTCTTC. Translated, it gives CASSLLAGGREEQFF. This chain joins TRBV7-9 and TRBJ2-1; 9 positions match TRBD2. The CDR3 has 15 residues. Germline V gene data show CDR1 as SEHNR and CDR2 as FQNEAQ (reference sequence). The trim removed 2 bases at V and 10 bases at J, leaving 9 bases unmatched.

The V gene is TRBV7-9, the J gene TRBJ1-2; the match to TRBD1 covers 8 bases. The CDR3 runs 14 residues. V lost 3 bases and J lost 3; bases outside the gene matches: 3. Germline V gives CDR1 SEHNR, CDR2 FQNEAQ (reference sequence). CDR3 residues: CASSFGTGHYGYTF. The CDR3 DNA reads as TGTGCCAGCAGCTTTGGGACAGGCCACTATGGCTACACCTTC.

V and J are TRBV7-2 and TRBJ1-5; maybe TRBD1 (6 bases). This CDR3 is 17 amino acids long. V was shortened by 1 base and J by 5 bases, with 18 bases between the two germline ends. Germline V gene sequence: CDR1 SGHTA, CDR2 FQGNSA. As DNA, the CDR3 is TGTGCCAGCAGCTTAGACGGGGGGCGGGTAGGGGATCAGCCCCAGCATTTT. This sequence encodes CASSLDGGRVGDQPQHF.

The chain has TRBV5-1 and TRBJ2-2; 13 bases line up with TRBD2. The CDR3 is 15 residues long. Per germline, CDR1 SGHRS and CDR2 YFSETQ. V gave up 4 bases and J gave up 5 bases; unmatched junction bases: 2. The CDR3 sequence is CASSMTSGGTGELFF. In DNA form, the CDR3 reads TGCGCCAGCAGCATGACTAGCGGGGGGACCGGGGAGCTGTTTTTT.

The chain uses TRBV25-1 and TRBJ1-2, with D possibly being TRBD1 (5 bases). This CDR3 is built from 13 residues. CDR1 is MGHDK and CDR2 is SYGVNS in the germline V gene. Trimming pared 7 bases from V and 4 bases from J, leaving 13 bases between. CDR3 sequence (DNA): TGTGCCAGCACCCAGAGGCAGGGCTATGGCTACACCTTC. Translating it yields CASTQRQGYGYTF.

This clone occurred a few times. This chain uses TRBV7-9 with TRBJ1-2; 7 positions agree with TRBD1. The CDR3 totals 15 residues. J lost 2 bases, V lost 2 bases, and 5 bases had no gene match. The germline V gene encodes CDR1 SEHNR and CDR2 FQNEAQ (reference sequence). The CDR3 loop reads CASSLYPGGNYGYTF. CDR3 DNA: TGTGCCAGCAGCTTATACCCAGGGGGAAACTATGGCTACACCTTC.

The gene calls are TRBV27 and TRBJ1-4; weak D call: TRBD1 (6 bases). This CDR3 region has 15 residues. Looked up from germline, CDR1 is MNHEY and CDR2 is SMNVEV (reference sequence). V dropped 6 bases and J dropped 7 bases, with 18 bases sitting between them. The DNA for the CDR3 is TGTGCCAGCAGGACGATCGGGGAAGGGGGTGAAAAACTGTTTTTT. This translates into CASRTIGEGGEKLFF.

The chain has TRBV29-1 and TRBJ2-3, with D possibly being TRBD1 (6 bases). This CDR3 spans 12 amino acids. Per the germline V gene, CDR1 is SQVTM and CDR2 is ANQGSEA. The V gene lost 4 bases and the J gene lost 5 bases, with 10 bases spanning the gap. The CDR3 region has the DNA TGCAGCGTTGGAAGGGGGAGAGATACGCAGTATTTT. It translates to CSVGRGRDTQYF.

The rearrangement joins TRBV6-1 to TRBJ1-2; 10 bases map to TRBD1. The CDR3 extends over 13 amino acids. Germline lookup yields CDR1 MNHNS and CDR2 SASEGT. J gave up 8 bases and V 5 bases, and 5 bases lay outside the gene matches. CDR3 bases: TGTGCCAGCAGTTATGGGACAGGGGAGGGCTACACCTTC. Protein sequence: CASSYGTGEGYTF.

This chain joins TRBV29-1 and TRBJ2-2; TRBD1 agrees at 9 bases. The CDR3 loop spans 14 amino acids. Germline CDR1 is SQVTM and CDR2 is ANQGSEA. The J segment lost 4 bases and the V segment lost 3 bases, leaving 3 bases of the junction unmatched. CDR3 bases: TGCAGCGTTGATCGGGACAGGGCCACCGGGGAGCTGTTTTTT. Residues: CSVDRDRATGELFF.

The V call is TRBV30, the J call TRBJ1-1; D perhaps matches TRBD1 (5 bases). Trimming cost V 2 bases and J 3 bases, with 22 bases left between them. The length of the CDR3 is 17 residues. Per germline, CDR1 GTSNPN and CDR2 SVGIG (reference sequence). DNA of the CDR3: TGTGCCTGGAGTCCCGGGACGGCGGGGGTTCTGGACACTGAAGCTTTCTTT. It translates to CAWSPGTAGVLDTEAFF.

This sequence joins TRBV6-1 and TRBJ2-7; 7 bases are a match to TRBD2. The CDR3 totals 14 residues. Per germline, CDR1 MNHNS and CDR2 SASEGT. V gave up 7 bases and J gave up 0 bases; unmatched junction bases: 6. The DNA for the CDR3 is TGTGCCAGCAAGTCTAGGACTAGCTCCTACGAGCAGTACTTC. Translation gives CASKSRTSSYEQYF.

The chain combines TRBV5-1 with TRBJ2-3; D perhaps matches TRBD2 (6 bases). The CDR3 is made up of 13 amino acids. The V and J ends lost 1 base and 6 bases respectively, with 9 bases between them. Germline values: CDR1 SGHRS, CDR2 YFSETQ. This CDR3 is CASSLRREDTQYF. CDR3 nucleotide sequence: TGCGCCAGCAGCTTGAGACGGGAGGATACGCAGTATTTT.

This chain joins TRBV6-6 and TRBJ2-2, with D possibly matching TRBD1 (6 bases). V was shortened by 7 bases and J by 5 bases, with 17 bases between the two germline ends. This CDR3 spans 15 amino acids. Germline V CDR1 and CDR2: MNHNY, SVGAGI (reference sequence). Here the CDR3 reads CASKESRGETGELFF. In DNA, the CDR3 is TGTGCCAGCAAGGAGTCCAGGGGAGAAACCGGGGAGCTGTTTTTT.